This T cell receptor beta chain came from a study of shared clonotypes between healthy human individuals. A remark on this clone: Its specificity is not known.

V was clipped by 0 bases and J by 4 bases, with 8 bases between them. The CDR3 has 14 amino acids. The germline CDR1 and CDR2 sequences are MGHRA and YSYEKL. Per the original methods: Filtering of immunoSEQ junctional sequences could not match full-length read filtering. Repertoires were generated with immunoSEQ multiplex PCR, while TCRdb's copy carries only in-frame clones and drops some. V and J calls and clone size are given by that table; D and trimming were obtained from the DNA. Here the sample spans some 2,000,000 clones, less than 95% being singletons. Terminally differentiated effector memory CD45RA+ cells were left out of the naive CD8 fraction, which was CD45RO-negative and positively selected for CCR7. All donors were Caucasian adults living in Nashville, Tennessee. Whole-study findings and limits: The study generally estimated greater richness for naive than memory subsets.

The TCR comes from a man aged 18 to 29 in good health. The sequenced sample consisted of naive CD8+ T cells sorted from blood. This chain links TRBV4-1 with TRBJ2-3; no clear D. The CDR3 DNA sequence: TGCGCCAGCAGCCAAGATATATCGGCAGATACGCAGTATTTT. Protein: CASSQDISADTQYF.